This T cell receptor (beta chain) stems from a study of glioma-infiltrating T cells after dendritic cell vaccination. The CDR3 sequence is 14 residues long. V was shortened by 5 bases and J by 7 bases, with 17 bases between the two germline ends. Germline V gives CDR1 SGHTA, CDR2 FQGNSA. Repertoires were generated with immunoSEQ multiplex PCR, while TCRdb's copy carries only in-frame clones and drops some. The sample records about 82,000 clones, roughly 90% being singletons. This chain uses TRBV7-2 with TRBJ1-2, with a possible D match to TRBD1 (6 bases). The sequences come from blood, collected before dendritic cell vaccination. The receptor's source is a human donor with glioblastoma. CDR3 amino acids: CASSPFRGLFGYTF. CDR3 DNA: TGTGCCAGCAGCCCCTTCAGGGGTCTGTTTGGCTACACCTTC.